The clone carrying this TCR beta chain was recorded at least ten times. Its target is unknown. V was pared by 4 bases and J by 4 bases, with 2 bases of the junction left unmatched. Germline V gives CDR1 SGDLS, CDR2 YYNGEE. This CDR3 has 13 amino acids. The sample comes from a study of T cells after yellow fever vaccination. General study findings and limits: Most clones from primary vaccination resurfaced after the booster (nearly 97% CD4, approximately 88% CD8).

A single record per CDR3 protein comes from TCRdb applying MiXCR to the 5' RACE reads. Among about 300,000 distinct CDR3 sequences listed, around 6.8% were seen once. The chain joins TRBV9 to TRBJ2-3; 8 bases are a match to TRBD1. This specimen consisted of PBMCs, obtained about 49 days after the first yellow fever vaccination. The sequence was collected from a man aged 18 to 30 who received the YFV17D yellow fever vaccine. For the CDR3, the DNA is TGTGCCAGCAGCTTGGACAGGGCAGATACGCAGTATTTT. This encodes CASSLDRADTQYF.